This T cell receptor (beta chain) was documented in a study of blood T cell repertoires in COVID-19. Whole-study context: In each case, the material was cDNA or gDNA derived from T cells, B-cell-depleted T cells, or PBMCs.

Source study methods: Reference gene primers were amplified, and this amplification served to estimate nucleated cell counts. The table came from immunoSEQ multiplex PCR; TCRdb's copy has only in-frame clones and leaves some out. V and J calls and clone size are those listed in that table; D and trimming were worked out from the DNA. The top ten hold roughly 2.9% of the sample, which has over 150,000 clones, over 80% seen once. The specimen was peripheral blood. This TCR derives from a woman aged 55-70 years with acute or convalescent COVID-19.

The CDR3 protein is CASSVQTNSPLHF. In DNA form, the CDR3 reads TGTGCCAGCAGTGTACAGACGAATTCACCCCTCCACTTT. This rearrangement joins TRBV2 to TRBJ1-6; D ambiguous. V gave up 4 bases and J gave up 7 bases, with 8 bases separating them. The CDR3 is 13 residues long. Germline V gene lookup returns CDR1 SNHLY and CDR2 FYNNEI.